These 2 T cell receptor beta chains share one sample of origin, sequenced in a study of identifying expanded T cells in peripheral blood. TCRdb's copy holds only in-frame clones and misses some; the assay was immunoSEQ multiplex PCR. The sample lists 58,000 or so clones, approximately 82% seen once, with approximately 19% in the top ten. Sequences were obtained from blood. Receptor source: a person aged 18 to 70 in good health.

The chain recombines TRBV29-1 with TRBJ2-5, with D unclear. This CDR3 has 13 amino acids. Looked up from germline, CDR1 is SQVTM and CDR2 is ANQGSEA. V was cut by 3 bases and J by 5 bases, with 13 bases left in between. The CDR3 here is CSVESASLETQYF. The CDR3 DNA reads TGCAGCGTTGAGAGTGCCTCATTGGAGACCCAGTACTTC.

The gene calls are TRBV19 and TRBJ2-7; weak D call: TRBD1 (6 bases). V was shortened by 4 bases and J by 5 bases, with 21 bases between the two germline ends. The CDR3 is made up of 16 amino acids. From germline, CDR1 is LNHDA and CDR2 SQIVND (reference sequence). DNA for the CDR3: TGTGCCAGTAGTAACGAAACGCGCCAGGGGATCCACGAGCAGTACGTC. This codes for CASSNETRQGIHEQYV.